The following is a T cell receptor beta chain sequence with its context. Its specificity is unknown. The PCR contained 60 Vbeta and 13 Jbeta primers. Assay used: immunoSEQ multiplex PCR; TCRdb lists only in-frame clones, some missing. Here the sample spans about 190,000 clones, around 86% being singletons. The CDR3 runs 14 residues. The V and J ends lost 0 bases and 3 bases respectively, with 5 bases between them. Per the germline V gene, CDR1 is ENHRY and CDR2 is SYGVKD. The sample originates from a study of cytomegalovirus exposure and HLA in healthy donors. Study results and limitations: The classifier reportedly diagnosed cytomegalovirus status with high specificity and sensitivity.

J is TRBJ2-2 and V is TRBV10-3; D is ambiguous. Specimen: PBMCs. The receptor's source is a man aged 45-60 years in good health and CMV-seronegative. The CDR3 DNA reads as TGTGCCATCAGTGAGTCGGGCGACACCGGGGAGCTGTTTTTT. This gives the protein CAISESGDTGELFF.